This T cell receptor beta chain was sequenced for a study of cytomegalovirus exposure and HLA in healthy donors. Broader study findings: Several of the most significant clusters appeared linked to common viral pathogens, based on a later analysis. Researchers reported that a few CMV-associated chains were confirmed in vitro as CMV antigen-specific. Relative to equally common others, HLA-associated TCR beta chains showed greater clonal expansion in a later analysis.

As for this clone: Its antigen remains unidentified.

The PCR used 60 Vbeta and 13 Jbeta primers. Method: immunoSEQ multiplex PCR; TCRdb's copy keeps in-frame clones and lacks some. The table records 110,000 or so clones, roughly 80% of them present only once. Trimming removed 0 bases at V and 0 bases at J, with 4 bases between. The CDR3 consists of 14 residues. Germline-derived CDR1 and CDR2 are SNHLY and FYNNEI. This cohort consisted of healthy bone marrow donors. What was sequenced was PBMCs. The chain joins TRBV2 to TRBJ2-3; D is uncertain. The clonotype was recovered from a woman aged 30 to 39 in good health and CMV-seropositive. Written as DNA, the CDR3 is TGTGCCAGCAGTGAAGCCCCAAGCACAGATACGCAGTATTTT. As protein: CASSEAPSTDTQYF.